The present T cell receptor beta chain was sequenced within a study of beta chain features in type 1 diabetes. The study's findings and limits: More deletions and fewer insertions at VDJ junctions were found in patients with type 1 diabetes. When Type 1 diabetes patients were examined, their TCRB CDR3s proved moderately but significantly shorter in all four CD4+ subsets. Any role of HLA type in TCRB rearrangement remained unresolved here. It was among patients, rather than healthy donors, that naive, central memory and Treg TCRB repertoires appeared more similar.

In the case of this clone: Its antigen is undetermined.

V shed 3 bases and J 6 bases; nucleotides not matched to a gene: 5. Germline loops: CDR1 KGHSH, CDR2 LQKENI. This CDR3 contains 14 residues. Every isolated RNA sample was fully reverse transcribed, so sequencing captured expressed TCRB transcripts. The data were produced by immunoSEQ multiplex PCR, yet TCRdb's version contains in-frame clones alone and is incomplete. The sample consists of about 48,000 clones, around 45% of them appearing once. What was sequenced was Tregs from blood. The TCR sequence derives from a man aged 30 to 39 with type 1 diabetes. This chain uses TRBV18 with TRBJ2-5, with 9 bases aligning to TRBD1. CDR3 nucleotide sequence: TGTGCCAGCTCACCGACGGGACAGGGAAAGACCCAGTACTTC. It specifies CASSPTGQGKTQYF.